These T cell receptor beta chains were read from a single sample in a study of CXCR3-negative and CXCR3-positive naive CD8 T cells. TCRdb re-analyzed the 5' RACE reads; it lists each CDR3 protein once, without DNA. This sample's clone table lists about 150,000 distinct CDR3 sequences. Sequencing was carried out using naive CXCR3+ CD8+ T cells from blood. The receptor set was obtained from a human donor in good health. Some clones in this sample may be carry-over from other donors' samples. The CDR3 runs from the conserved cysteine through the conserved F or W.

V gene,J gene,CDR3 protein
TRBV5-1,TRBJ1-2,CASRLPGDYGYTF
TRBV11-2,TRBJ2-7,CASSPPGEQYF
TRBV18,TRBJ2-7,CASSHRDRGYEQYF
TRBV7-6,TRBJ2-1,CASSLFDNEQFF
TRBV19,TRBJ2-4,CASSISRSKTDREKNIQYF
TRBV13,TRBJ2-2,CASSLGLAGAPGELFF
TRBV6-2/TRBV6-3,TRBJ1-1,CASSYTPPPPAEAFF
TRBV28,TRBJ2-7,CASSLSIGTGRQNYEQYF
TRBV6-5,TRBJ2-1,CASSYTQGGSFWQGPYNEQFF
TRBV4-3,TRBJ2-4,CASSQDRLAGGPSTNIQYF
TRBV11-3,TRBJ2-2,CASSLGDRGTGELFF
TRBV28,TRBJ2-3,CASSLRSAGSSTDTQYF
TRBV28,TRBJ2-7,CASSLSMGGGHEQYF
TRBV28,TRBJ1-5,CASSRRGLSNQPQHF
TRBV19,TRBJ2-2,CASSHTGIGELFF
TRBV12-3/TRBV12-4,TRBJ2-7,CASSRPGAGVYEQYF
TRBV29-1,TRBJ1-1,CSVERGENTEAFF
TRBV20-1,TRBJ2-7,CSARPPGTALTYEQYF
TRBV29-1,TRBJ2-3,CSTQFQGVTDTQYF
TRBV7-9,TRBJ1-1,CASSVAGDTEAFF
TRBV28,TRBJ2-7,CASSLSGGSYPYEQYF
TRBV29-1,TRBJ1-2,CSAEETQGYTF
TRBV5-1,TRBJ2-1,CASSLGANEQFF
TRBV2,TRBJ2-5,CASSRRAVSGGRQETQYF
TRBV28,TRBJ1-5,CATADRDSNQPQHF
TRBV12-3/TRBV12-4,TRBJ2-1,CASSFPGFSYSYNEQFF
TRBV25-1,TRBJ2-5,CASSGDRAQETQYF
TRBV21-1,TRBJ2-7,CASSKPLRQGNFYEQYF
TRBV5-4,TRBJ1-1,CASSSGIGTEAFF
TRBV20-1,TRBJ1-1,CSASPELAGEAFF
TRBV6-2/TRBV6-3,TRBJ2-2,CASSHQSTGELFF
TRBV12-3/TRBV12-4,TRBJ2-1,CASSGAGGLKNEQFF
TRBV11-2,TRBJ1-4,CASSLDPAGFGEKLFF
TRBV4-3,TRBJ2-7,CASSQDSGTGSYEQYF
TRBV11-3,TRBJ2-1,CASSLDQVSSLF
TRBV7-9,TRBJ2-1,CASSSTRESSYNEQFF
TRBV4-2,TRBJ2-7,CASSQVDRESYEQYF
TRBV5-4,TRBJ2-7,CASSLYPSLGIYEQYF
TRBV4-3,TRBJ2-1,CASSQGTGNEQFF
TRBV7-2,TRBJ1-2,CASSPNAGGGYYGYTF
TRBV11-3,TRBJ2-5,CASSFRGETQYF
TRBV6-4,TRBJ2-3,CASSEVGRKGGPGTDTQYF
TRBV28,TRBJ2-5,CASSSYRPRPGMFQETQYF
TRBV11-2,TRBJ2-1,CASSRQSAGLSYNEQFF
TRBV20-1,TRBJ2-7,CSARPRGSGEQYF
TRBV7-3,TRBJ2-1,CASSVGMGNEQFF
TRBV29-1,TRBJ2-7,CSVESTGKYEQYF
TRBV12-3/TRBV12-4,TRBJ1-5,CASSLGTGLNQPQHF
TRBV12-5,TRBJ2-1,CASGPTPGATTFYNEQFF
TRBV9,TRBJ2-7,CASSVGTGVYEQYF
TRBV15,TRBJ2-1,CATSRVAGSYNEQFF
TRBV29-1,TRBJ2-2,CSVDFPDRNTGELFF
TRBV3-1,TRBJ1-3,CASSQVSLGFGNTIYF
TRBV7-9,TRBJ2-5,CASSLDFSETQYF
TRBV20-1,TRBJ1-1,CSGGTGRLGNTEAFF
TRBV2,TRBJ2-2,CASSEGLILNTGELFF
TRBV27,TRBJ2-7,CASSLNGGGEQYF